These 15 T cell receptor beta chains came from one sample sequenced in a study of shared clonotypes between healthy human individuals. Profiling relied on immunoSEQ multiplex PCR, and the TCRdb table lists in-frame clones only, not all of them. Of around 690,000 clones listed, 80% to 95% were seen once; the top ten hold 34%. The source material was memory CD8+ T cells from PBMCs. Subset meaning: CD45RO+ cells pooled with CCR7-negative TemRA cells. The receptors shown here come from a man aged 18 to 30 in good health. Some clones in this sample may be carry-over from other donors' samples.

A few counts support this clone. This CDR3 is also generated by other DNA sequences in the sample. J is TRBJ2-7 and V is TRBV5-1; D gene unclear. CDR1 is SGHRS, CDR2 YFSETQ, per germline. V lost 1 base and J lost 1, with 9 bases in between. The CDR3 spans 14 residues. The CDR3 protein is CASSLSVESYEQYF. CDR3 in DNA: TGCGCCAGCAGCTTGAGTGTGGAGTCCTACGAGCAGTACTTC.

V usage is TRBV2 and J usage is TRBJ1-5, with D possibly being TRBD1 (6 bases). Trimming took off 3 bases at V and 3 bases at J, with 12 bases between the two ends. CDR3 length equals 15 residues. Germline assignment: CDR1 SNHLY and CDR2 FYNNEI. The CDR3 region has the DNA TGTGCCAGCAGTGAGGGGACAATAAACAATCAGCCCCAGCATTTT. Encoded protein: CASSEGTINNQPQHF.

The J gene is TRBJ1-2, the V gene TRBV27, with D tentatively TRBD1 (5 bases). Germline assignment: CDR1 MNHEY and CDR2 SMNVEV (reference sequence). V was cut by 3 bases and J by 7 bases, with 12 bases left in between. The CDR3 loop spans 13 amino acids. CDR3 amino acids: CASSFSGVGGYTF. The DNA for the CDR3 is TGTGCCAGCAGTTTTTCGGGGGTAGGTGGCTACACCTTC.

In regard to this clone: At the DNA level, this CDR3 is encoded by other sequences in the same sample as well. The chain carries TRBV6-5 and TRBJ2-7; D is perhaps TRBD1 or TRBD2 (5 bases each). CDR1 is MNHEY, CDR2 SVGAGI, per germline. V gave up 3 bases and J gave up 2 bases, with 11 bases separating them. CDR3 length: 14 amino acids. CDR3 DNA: TGTGCCAGCAGTTATTCTCTGGGGGCCTACGAGCAGTACTTC. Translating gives CASSYSLGAYEQYF.

DNA for the CDR3: TGTGCCAGCAGCTGGGGTGAAAAACTGTTTTTT. Its translation: CASSWGEKLFF. The V call is TRBV11-2, the J call TRBJ1-4; D is uncertain. The CDR3 is 11 amino acids. Germline CDR1 reads SGHAT; CDR2 reads FQNNGV. Trimming removed 4 bases at V and 7 bases at J, with 4 bases between.

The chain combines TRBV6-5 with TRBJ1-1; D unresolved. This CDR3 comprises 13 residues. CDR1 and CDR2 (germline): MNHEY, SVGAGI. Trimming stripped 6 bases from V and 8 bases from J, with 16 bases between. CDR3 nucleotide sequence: TGTGCCAGCAGGACTATTGGAGGAGTCGAAGCTTTCTTT. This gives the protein CASRTIGGVEAFF.

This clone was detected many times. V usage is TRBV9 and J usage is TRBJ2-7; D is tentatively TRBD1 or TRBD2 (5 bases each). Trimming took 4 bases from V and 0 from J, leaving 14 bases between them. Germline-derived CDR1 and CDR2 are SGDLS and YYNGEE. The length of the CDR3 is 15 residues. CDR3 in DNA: TGTGCCAGCAGCCCCGGGGCCAGCAACTCCTACGAGCAGTACTTC. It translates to CASSPGASNSYEQYF.

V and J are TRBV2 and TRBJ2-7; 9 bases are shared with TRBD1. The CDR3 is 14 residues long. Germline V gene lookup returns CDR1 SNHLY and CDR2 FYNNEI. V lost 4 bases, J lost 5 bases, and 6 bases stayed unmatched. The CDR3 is CASSAGTGWNEQYF. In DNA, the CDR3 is TGTGCCAGCAGTGCTGGGACAGGGTGGAACGAGCAGTACTTC.

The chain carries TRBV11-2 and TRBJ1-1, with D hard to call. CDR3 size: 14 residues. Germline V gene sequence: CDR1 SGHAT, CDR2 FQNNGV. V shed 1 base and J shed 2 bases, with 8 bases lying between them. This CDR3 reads CASSLAGENTEAFF. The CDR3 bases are TGTGCCAGCAGCTTAGCGGGAGAAAACACTGAAGCTTTCTTT.

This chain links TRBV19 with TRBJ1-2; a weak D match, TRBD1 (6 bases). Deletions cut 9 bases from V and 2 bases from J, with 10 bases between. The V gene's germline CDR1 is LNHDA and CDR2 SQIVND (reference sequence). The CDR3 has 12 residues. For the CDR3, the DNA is TGTGCCAGCGGACAGACCAACTATGGCTACACCTTC. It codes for CASGQTNYGYTF.

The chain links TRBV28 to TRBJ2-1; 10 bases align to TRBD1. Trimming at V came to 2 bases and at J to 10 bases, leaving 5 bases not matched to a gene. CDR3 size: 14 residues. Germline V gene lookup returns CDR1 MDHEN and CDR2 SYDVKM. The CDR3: CASSLGTGEMEQFF. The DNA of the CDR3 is TGTGCCAGCAGTTTAGGGACAGGGGAAATGGAGCAGTTCTTC.

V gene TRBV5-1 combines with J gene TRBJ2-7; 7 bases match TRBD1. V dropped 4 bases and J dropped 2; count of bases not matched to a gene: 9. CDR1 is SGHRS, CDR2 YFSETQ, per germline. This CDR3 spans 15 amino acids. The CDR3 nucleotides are TGCGCCAGCAGCGTCCGACAGGGAGTGGCCTACGAGCAGTACTTC. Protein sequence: CASSVRQGVAYEQYF.

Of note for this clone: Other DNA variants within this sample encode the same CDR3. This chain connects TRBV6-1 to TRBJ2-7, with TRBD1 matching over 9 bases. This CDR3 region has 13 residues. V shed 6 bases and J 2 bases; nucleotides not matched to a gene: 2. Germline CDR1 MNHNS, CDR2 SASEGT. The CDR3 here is CASRGQGAYEQYF. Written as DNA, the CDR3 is TGTGCCAGCAGGGGACAGGGAGCCTACGAGCAGTACTTC.

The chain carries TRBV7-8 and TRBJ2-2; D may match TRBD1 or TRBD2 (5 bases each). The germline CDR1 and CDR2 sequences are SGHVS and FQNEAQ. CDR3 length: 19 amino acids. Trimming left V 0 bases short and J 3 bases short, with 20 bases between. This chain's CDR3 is CASSLARARGLGDTGELFF. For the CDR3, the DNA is TGTGCCAGCAGCTTAGCGAGGGCTAGAGGTCTAGGGGACACCGGGGAGCTGTTTTTT.

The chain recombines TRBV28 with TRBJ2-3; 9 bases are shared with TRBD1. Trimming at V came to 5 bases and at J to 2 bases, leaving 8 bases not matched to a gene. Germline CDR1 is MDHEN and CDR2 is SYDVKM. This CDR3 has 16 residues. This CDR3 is CASSLTYRGHTDTQYF. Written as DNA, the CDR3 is TGTGCCAGCAGTCTTACGTACAGGGGGCACACAGATACGCAGTATTTT. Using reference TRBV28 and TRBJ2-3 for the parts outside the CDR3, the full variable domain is DVKVTQSSRYLVKRTGEKVFLECVQDMDHENMFWYRQDPGLGLRLIYFSYDVKMKEKGDIPEGYSVSREKKERFSLILESASTNQTSMYLCASSLTYRGHTDTQYFGPGTRLTVL.